These 22 T cell receptor beta chains were sequenced from one sample in a study of cytomegalovirus exposure and HLA in healthy donors. Use of 60 Vbeta and 13 Jbeta primers characterized the PCR. TCRdb keeps only in-frame clones here, not all; method: immunoSEQ multiplex PCR. The table lists 80,000 to 100,000 clones, more than 50% of them singletons. The specimen sequenced was PBMCs. The origin of the receptors is a woman in her forties in good health and CMV-seropositive.

The chain has TRBV11-3 and TRBJ2-3; TRBD2 matches 12 bases. Trimming took 3 bases from V and 6 from J; bases not matched to a gene: 7. CDR1 and CDR2 from the germline V gene are SGHNT and YENEEA. The CDR3 loop spans 16 amino acids. The CDR3 loop is CASSLTSGRGADTQYF. The CDR3 DNA reads TGTGCCAGCAGCTTGACTAGCGGGAGAGGGGCGGATACGCAGTATTTT. Full variable domain (missing parts from reference TRBV11-3 and TRBJ2-3): EAGVVQSPRYKIIEKKQPVAFWCNPISGHNTLYWYLQNLGQGPELLIRYENEEAVDDSQLPKDRFSAERLKGVDSTLKIQPAELGDSAVYLCASSLTSGRGADTQYFGPGTRLTVL.

The gene calls are TRBV7-9 and TRBJ1-2; D is possibly TRBD1 (5 bases). Trimming removed 2 bases at V and 6 bases at J, with 10 bases between. Germline CDR1 and CDR2: SEHNR and FQNEAQ (reference sequence). The CDR3 has 13 amino acids. Here the CDR3 reads CASSLSGPDGYTF. The CDR3 DNA sequence: TGTGCCAGCAGCTTATCAGGGCCTGATGGCTACACCTTC.

The CDR3 DNA reads TGTGCCAGCAGCCATGGACAGGGCCGCTACGAGCAGTACTTC. Translating it yields CASSHGQGRYEQYF. V usage is TRBV14 and J usage is TRBJ2-7, with TRBD1 identical over 8 bases. The germline V gene has CDR1 SGHDN and CDR2 FVKESK. Trimming at V came to 3 bases and at J to 3 bases, leaving 4 bases not matched to a gene. This CDR3 spans 14 amino acids.

The V call is TRBV10-3, the J call TRBJ1-2; 7 nucleotides match TRBD1. CDR3 size: 13 residues. The junction had 5 bases not matched to a gene; V was cut back by 4 bases and J by 6 bases. Germline V gene sequence: CDR1 ENHRY, CDR2 SYGVKD. CDR3 sequence: CAISGQGYDGYTF. The CDR3 nucleotides are TGTGCCATCAGTGGACAGGGCTACGATGGCTACACCTTC.

The genes are TRBV7-8 and TRBJ1-5; D is perhaps TRBD1 (6 bases). The CDR3 is 16 amino acids. The germline CDR1 and CDR2 sequences are SGHVS and FQNEAQ. V was pared by 2 bases and J by 5 bases, with 16 bases between. Written as DNA, the CDR3 is TGTGCCAGCAGCTTATCCAACAGGGTTGTGGATCAGCCCCAGCATTTT. Translated: CASSLSNRVVDQPQHF.

This clone was counted between two and nine times. V usage is TRBV28 and J usage is TRBJ2-3; the D gene is possibly TRBD2 (5 bases). Trimming shortened V by 6 bases and J by 0 bases, and 13 bases separated the two germline ends. CDR3 length: 15 residues. CDR1 and CDR2 (germline): MDHEN, SYDVKM. As DNA, the CDR3 is TGTGCCAGCAGGCCCGCGGGCACTAGCACAGATACGCAGTATTTT. This sequence encodes CASRPAGTSTDTQYF.

The chain couples TRBV2 to TRBJ2-7; 9 nucleotides align to TRBD1. CDR1 and CDR2 (germline): SNHLY, FYNNEI. Trimming took 6 bases from V and 4 from J; bases not matched to a gene: 16. This CDR3 is 17 amino acids long. CDR3 bases: TGTGCCAGCAGCGAGGGGACAGGGCGCACCTCCCGGTACGAGCAGTACTTC. It yields the protein CASSEGTGRTSRYEQYF.

The CDR3 sequence: CASSLDRQAGELFF. For the CDR3, the DNA is TGTGCCAGCAGCTTAGATCGGCAGGCCGGGGAGCTGTTTTTT. The rearrangement joins TRBV11-3 to TRBJ2-2, with D uncertain. This CDR3 has 14 amino acids. Trimming removed 0 bases at V and 6 bases at J, with 8 bases between. Germline CDR1 is SGHNT and CDR2 is YENEEA.

This clone came up once. J is TRBJ1-5 and V is TRBV6-9, with a possible D match to TRBD1 (5 bases). The length of the CDR3 is 18 residues. V was clipped by 2 bases and J by 9 bases, with 26 bases between them. Per the germline V gene, CDR1 is MNHGY and CDR2 is SVAAGI. The DNA of the CDR3 is TGTGCCAGCAGTTATCGGGAGGGGAAGGGGCAAATGAGTGGGCCCCAGCATTTT. Translating it yields CASSYREGKGQMSGPQHF.

This clone was detected once. V gene TRBV28 combines with J gene TRBJ1-2; D may be TRBD1 (5 bases). The V end lost 5 bases, the J end lost 4 bases, and 14 bases lay between the germline ends. This CDR3 contains 14 residues. Germline-derived CDR1 and CDR2 are MDHEN and SYDVKM. The CDR3 is CASSTIGVSYGYTF. DNA of the CDR3: TGTGCCAGCAGTACAATAGGGGTTAGCTATGGCTACACCTTC.

The chain recombines TRBV11-2 with TRBJ2-5; possibly TRBD2 for D (6 bases). The CDR3 length is 15 residues. Germline lookup yields CDR1 SGHAT and CDR2 FQNNGV. V dropped 2 bases and J dropped 3 bases, with 13 bases sitting between them. The CDR3 here is CASSLRGTDEETQYF. The CDR3 coding sequence is TGTGCCAGCAGCTTACGCGGGACTGATGAAGAGACCCAGTACTTC. Full variable domain (outside the CDR3, taken from reference TRBV11-2 and TRBJ2-5): EAGVAQSPRYKIIEKRQSVAFWCNPISGHATLYWYQQILGQGPKLLIQFQNNGVVDDSQLPKDRFSAERLKGVDSTLKIQPAKLEDSAVYLCASSLRGTDEETQYFGPGTRLLVL.

The genes are TRBV5-1 and TRBJ2-7; TRBD1 matches at 9 bases. The CDR3 totals 17 residues. CDR1 and CDR2 from the germline V gene are SGHRS and YFSETQ. With V trimmed by 3 bases and J by 0 bases, 10 bases remained unmatched. In DNA form, the CDR3 reads TGCGCCAGCAGCTGGGGGACAGGGCTGGTGAGCTCCTACGAGCAGTACTTC. It is translated as CASSWGTGLVSSYEQYF.

This chain uses TRBV5-1 with TRBJ2-5; D might be TRBD1 (5 bases). CDR1 SGHRS and CDR2 YFSETQ come from the germline V gene. V was cut by 0 bases and J by 3 bases, with 9 bases left in between. The CDR3 extends over 14 amino acids. CDR3 residues: CASSLAGREETQYF. The CDR3 coding sequence is TGCGCCAGCAGCTTGGCCGGCAGGGAAGAGACCCAGTACTTC.

The chain joins TRBV5-6 to TRBJ2-5; 8 bases match TRBD1. Per germline, CDR1 SGHDT and CDR2 YYEEEE. The CDR3 runs 14 residues. V trimming: 2 bases; J trimming: 5 bases; junction bases outside the gene matches: 5. The CDR3 spells CASSLGQGRETQYF. CDR3 DNA: TGTGCCAGCAGCTTAGGACAGGGAAGGGAGACCCAGTACTTC.

This sequence joins TRBV27 and TRBJ1-2; a weak D match, TRBD1 (6 bases). Germline-derived CDR1 and CDR2 are MNHEY and SMNVEV (reference sequence). There are 14 residues in the CDR3. V dropped 2 bases and J dropped 2 bases, with 9 bases sitting between them. Here the CDR3 reads CASSLNRANYGYTF. Here the CDR3 DNA reads TGTGCCAGCAGTTTAAACAGGGCGAACTATGGCTACACCTTC.

The chain has TRBV19 and TRBJ2-5; TRBD1 matches at 9 bases. The CDR3 totals 17 residues. J lost 5 bases, V lost 0 bases, and 10 bases had no gene match. Germline V gene sequence: CDR1 LNHDA, CDR2 SQIVND (reference sequence). The CDR3 loop is CASSIDLWGQGQETQYF. CDR3 DNA sequence: TGTGCCAGTAGTATAGATCTTTGGGGACAGGGTCAGGAGACCCAGTACTTC.

The chain joins TRBV5-1 to TRBJ2-2, with 8 bases matching TRBD1. CDR1 SGHRS and CDR2 YFSETQ come from the germline V gene. V gave up 0 bases and J gave up 8 bases; unmatched junction bases: 9. This CDR3 is built from 16 residues. CDR3 nucleotides: TGCGCCAGCAGCTTGGTCGGCAGGGGGCTGTTTGGGGAGCTGTTTTTT. This gives the protein CASSLVGRGLFGELFF.

The CDR3 is CASSYRAGGKQPQHF. DNA of the CDR3: TGTGCCAGCAGCTACCGGGCAGGGGGAAAACAGCCCCAGCATTTT. The chain recombines TRBV6-5 with TRBJ1-5; 7 nucleotides match TRBD1. Unmatched junction bases numbered 12, after V lost 6 bases and J lost 7 bases. There are 15 residues in the CDR3. Per germline, CDR1 MNHEY and CDR2 SVGAGI.

This clone was detected a few times. The V gene is TRBV18, the J gene TRBJ2-1, with TRBD2 identical over 13 bases. The CDR3 runs to 16 residues. Germline CDR1 and CDR2: KGHSH and LQKENI. V shed 0 bases, J shed 7 bases, and the junction held 3 bases outside the gene matches. In DNA form, the CDR3 reads TGTGCCAGCTCACCACCTGGGACTAGCGGGATAAATGAGCAGTTCTTC. Translation: CASSPPGTSGINEQFF.

The chain recombines TRBV4-3 with TRBJ2-2, with TRBD1 identical over 8 bases. Trimming removed 4 bases from V and 3 bases from J; junction bases left unmatched: 10. Germline V gene data show CDR1 as LGHNA and CDR2 as YSLEER. This CDR3 region has 17 residues. In nucleotides, the CDR3 is TGCGCCAGCAGCCGGGAGAGCCAGGGGGCGTACACCGGGGAGCTGTTTTTT. This gives the protein CASSRESQGAYTGELFF.

V gene TRBV7-9 combines with J gene TRBJ2-7, with 11 bases identical to TRBD1. CDR1 is SEHNR and CDR2 is FQNEAQ in the germline V gene (reference sequence). The CDR3 length is 14 residues. Trimming cost V 4 bases and J 3 bases; bases outside gene matches: 2. The CDR3: CASSSGTGGYEQYF. The CDR3, as DNA: TGTGCCAGCAGCTCCGGGACAGGGGGCTACGAGCAGTACTTC.

The rearrangement uses TRBV6-1 and TRBJ1-4; D is possibly TRBD1 (6 bases). This CDR3 region has 15 residues. From germline, CDR1 is MNHNS and CDR2 SASEGT. V was clipped by 2 bases and J by 8 bases, with 15 bases between them. The CDR3 DNA follows: TGTGCCAGCAGTGAACTAGGGCAGGGGAGCGAAAAACTGTTTTTT. Protein sequence: CASSELGQGSEKLFF.